The 9 T cell receptor beta chains listed next were all sequenced from one sample in a study of radiation and T cells in renal cell carcinoma. Produced via immunoSEQ multiplex PCR; TCRdb's table is partial and in-frame only. The table includes fewer than 150,000 clones, 88% detected once. Time point here: blood 2 weeks post-SBRT. Noted treatment: 15 Gy SBRT to primary tumor, nephrectomy 4 weeks later. Material: blood, obtained from a patient whose treatment included radiotherapy and nephrectomy. The origin of the receptors is a woman aged 70-85 years with renal cell carcinoma.

About this clone itself: A read error may produce the germline difference seen at one junction end. This sequence joins TRBV2 and TRBJ1-1; tentative D call: TRBD1 (5 bases). This CDR3 spans 14 amino acids. Germline CDR1 and CDR2: SNHLY and FYNNEI. The CDR3 DNA reads as TGTGCCAGCAGTGACAGGGTCGGGAACCCTGAAGCTTTCTTT. This sequence encodes CASSDRVGNPEAFF.

This sequence joins TRBV29-1 and TRBJ2-7; no firm D call. The V gene's germline CDR1 is SQVTM and CDR2 ANQGSEA. The length of the CDR3 is 12 residues. V lost 5 bases and J lost 3, with 11 bases in between. Written as DNA, the CDR3 is TGCAGCGTTCAACAGTCGATCTACGAGCAGTACTTC. This encodes CSVQQSIYEQYF.

The chain links TRBV10-3 to TRBJ1-2, with D perhaps matching TRBD1 (5 bases). This CDR3 spans 14 amino acids. Between the trimmed V and J ends, which lost 6 bases and 2 bases, there was a span of 13 bases. Germline-derived CDR1 and CDR2 are ENHRY and SYGVKD. The CDR3 sequence: CAIRGGGENYGYTF. CDR3 coding DNA: TGTGCCATCAGGGGCGGGGGAGAGAACTATGGCTACACCTTC.

This clone was seen once. This sequence joins TRBV5-1 and TRBJ2-2; the match to TRBD1 covers 7 bases. CDR1 is SGHRS and CDR2 is YFSETQ in the germline V gene. The CDR3 runs to 14 residues. Losses at the gene ends were 4 bases for V and 4 bases for J; bases not matched to a gene: 4. CDR3 sequence reads: CASSTGVGTGELFF. The CDR3 DNA sequence: TGCGCCAGCAGCACAGGGGTTGGCACCGGGGAGCTGTTTTTT. Combining the CDR3 with reference TRBV5-1 and TRBJ2-2 gives the whole variable domain KAGVTQTPRYLIKTRGQQVTLSCSPISGHRSVSWYQQTPGQGLQFLFEYFSETQRNKGNFPGRFSGRQFSNSRSEMNVSTLELGDSALYLCASSTGVGTGELFFGEGSRLTVL.

CDR3 sequence (DNA): TGTGCCAGCTCATCAAGCACAGGACCAGGTACTGAAGCTTTCTTT. It is translated as CASSSSTGPGTEAFF. V gene TRBV18 combines with J gene TRBJ1-1, with D possibly matching TRBD1 (5 bases). The CDR3 totals 15 residues. CDR1 KGHSH and CDR2 LQKENI come from the germline V gene. Trimming shortened V by 5 bases and J by 5 bases, and 18 bases separated the two germline ends.

The count of this clone is one. The rearrangement uses TRBV10-3 and TRBJ1-1; 7 bases fit TRBD1. V lost 4 bases and J lost 5; bases outside the gene matches: 7. The CDR3 covers 14 residues. CDR1 is ENHRY, CDR2 SYGVKD, per germline. The CDR3, as DNA: TGTGCCATCAGTGGCCGGGACAGTGTTACTGAAGCTTTCTTT. Its protein is CAISGRDSVTEAFF.

This chain joins TRBV18 and TRBJ1-5; unclear D gene. Deletions cut 3 bases from V and 7 bases from J, with 13 bases between. The CDR3 is made up of 14 amino acids. Germline CDR1 and CDR2: KGHSH and LQKENI. This chain's CDR3 is CASSPEMVGQPQHF. CDR3 coding DNA: TGTGCCAGCTCACCGGAGATGGTGGGACAGCCCCAGCATTTT.

This clone was counted between two and nine times. V and J are TRBV19 and TRBJ1-1; D unclear. V was cut by 7 bases and J by 6 bases, with 12 bases left in between. The CDR3 is made up of 12 amino acids. Germline CDR1 and CDR2: LNHDA and SQIVND (reference sequence). CDR3 DNA: TGTGCCAGTAAAATAGTGGGTTCTGAAGCTTTCTTT. It specifies CASKIVGSEAFF.

V usage is TRBV7-2 and J usage is TRBJ1-1; 7 nucleotides match TRBD1. This CDR3 region has 14 residues. Germline V gene sequence: CDR1 SGHTA, CDR2 FQGNSA. V was pared by 0 bases and J by 6 bases, with 4 bases of the junction left unmatched. The CDR3 loop reads CASSLATGPPEAFF. Written as DNA, the CDR3 is TGTGCCAGCAGCTTAGCGACAGGGCCCCCTGAAGCTTTCTTT.